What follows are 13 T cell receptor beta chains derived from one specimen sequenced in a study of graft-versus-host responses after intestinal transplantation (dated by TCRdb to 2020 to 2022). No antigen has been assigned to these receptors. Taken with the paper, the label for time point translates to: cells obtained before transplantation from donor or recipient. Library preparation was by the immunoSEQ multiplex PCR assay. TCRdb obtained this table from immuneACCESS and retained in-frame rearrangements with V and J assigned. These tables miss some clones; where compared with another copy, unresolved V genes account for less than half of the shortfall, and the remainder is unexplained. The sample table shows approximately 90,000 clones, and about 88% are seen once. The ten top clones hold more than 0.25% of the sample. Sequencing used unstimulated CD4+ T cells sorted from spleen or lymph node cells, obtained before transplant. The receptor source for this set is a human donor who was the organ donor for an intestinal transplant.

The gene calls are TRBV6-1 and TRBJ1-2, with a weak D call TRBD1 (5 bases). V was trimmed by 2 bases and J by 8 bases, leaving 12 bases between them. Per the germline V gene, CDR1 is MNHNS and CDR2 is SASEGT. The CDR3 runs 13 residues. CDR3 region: CASSEQGMSGYTF. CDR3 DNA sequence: TGTGCCAGCAGTGAACAGGGAATGAGCGGCTACACCTTC.

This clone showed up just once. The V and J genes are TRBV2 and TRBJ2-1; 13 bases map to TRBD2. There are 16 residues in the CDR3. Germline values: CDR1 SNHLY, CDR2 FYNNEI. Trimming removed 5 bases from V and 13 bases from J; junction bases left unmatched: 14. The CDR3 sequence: CASSPVRTSGRVVQFF. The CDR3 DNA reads TGTGCCAGCAGTCCAGTTAGGACTAGCGGGAGAGTAGTTCAGTTCTTC.

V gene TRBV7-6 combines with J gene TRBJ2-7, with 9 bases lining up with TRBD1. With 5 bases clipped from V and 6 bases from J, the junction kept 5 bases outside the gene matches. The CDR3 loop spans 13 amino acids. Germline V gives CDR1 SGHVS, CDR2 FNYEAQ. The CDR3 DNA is TGTGCCAGCAGCGCCCAGGACAGGGGCGAGCAGTACTTC. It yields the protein CASSAQDRGEQYF.

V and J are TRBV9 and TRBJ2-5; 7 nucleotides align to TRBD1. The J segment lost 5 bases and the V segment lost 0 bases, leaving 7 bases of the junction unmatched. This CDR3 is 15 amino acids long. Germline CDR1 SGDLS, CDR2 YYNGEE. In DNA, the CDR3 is TGTGCCAGCAGCGTAGCCCCAAGGGGGCAGGAGACCCAGTACTTC. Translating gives CASSVAPRGQETQYF.

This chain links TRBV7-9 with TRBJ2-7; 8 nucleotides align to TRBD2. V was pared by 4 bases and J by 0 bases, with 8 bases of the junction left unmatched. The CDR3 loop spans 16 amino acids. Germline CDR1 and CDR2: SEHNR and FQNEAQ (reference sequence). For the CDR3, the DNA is TGTGCCAGCAGCTCAACCCTAGCGGGTAGCTCCTACGAGCAGTACTTC. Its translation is CASSSTLAGSSYEQYF.

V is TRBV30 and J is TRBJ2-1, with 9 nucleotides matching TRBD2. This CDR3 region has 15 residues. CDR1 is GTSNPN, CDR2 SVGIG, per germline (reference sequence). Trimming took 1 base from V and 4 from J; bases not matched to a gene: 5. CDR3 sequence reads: CAWSEGSGGYNEQFF. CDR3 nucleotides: TGTGCCTGGAGTGAGGGTAGCGGGGGATACAATGAGCAGTTCTTC.

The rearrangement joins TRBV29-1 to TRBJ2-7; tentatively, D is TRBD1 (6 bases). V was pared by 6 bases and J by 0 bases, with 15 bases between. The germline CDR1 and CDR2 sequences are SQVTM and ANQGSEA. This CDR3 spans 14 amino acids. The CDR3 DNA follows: TGCAGCGTACACTTGGACAGTTTCTCCTACGAGCAGTACTTC. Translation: CSVHLDSFSYEQYF.

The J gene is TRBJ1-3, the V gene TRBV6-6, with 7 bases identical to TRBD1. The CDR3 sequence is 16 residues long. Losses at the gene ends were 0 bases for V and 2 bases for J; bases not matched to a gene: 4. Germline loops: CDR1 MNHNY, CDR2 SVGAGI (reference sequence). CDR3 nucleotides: TGTGCCAGCAGTTACTCGGAGGGGGCGCCTGGAAACACCATATATTTT. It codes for CASSYSEGAPGNTIYF.

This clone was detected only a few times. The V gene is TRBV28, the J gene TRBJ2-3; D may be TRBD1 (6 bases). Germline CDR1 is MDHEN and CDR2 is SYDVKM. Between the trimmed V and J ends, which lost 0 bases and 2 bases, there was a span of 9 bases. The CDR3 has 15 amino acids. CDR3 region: CASSLWDRLTDTQYF. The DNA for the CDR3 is TGTGCCAGCAGTTTATGGGACAGACTCACAGATACGCAGTATTTT.

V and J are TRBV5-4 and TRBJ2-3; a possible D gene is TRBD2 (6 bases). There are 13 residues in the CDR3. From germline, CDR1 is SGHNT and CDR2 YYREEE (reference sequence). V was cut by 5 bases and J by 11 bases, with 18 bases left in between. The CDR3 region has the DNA TGTGCCAGCAGGACCAACGGGACTTATAAGCAGTATTTT. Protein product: CASRTNGTYKQYF.

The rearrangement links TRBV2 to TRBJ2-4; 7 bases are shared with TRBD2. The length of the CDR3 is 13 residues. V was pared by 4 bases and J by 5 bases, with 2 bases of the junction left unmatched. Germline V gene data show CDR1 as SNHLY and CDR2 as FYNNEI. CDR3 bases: TGTGCCAGCAGTGTTCTAGCGGAAAACATTCAGTACTTC. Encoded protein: CASSVLAENIQYF.

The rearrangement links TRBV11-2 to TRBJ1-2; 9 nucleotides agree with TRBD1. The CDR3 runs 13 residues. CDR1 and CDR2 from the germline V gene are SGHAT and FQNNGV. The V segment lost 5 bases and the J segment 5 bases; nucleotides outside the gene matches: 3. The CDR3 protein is CASSPGTGYGYTF. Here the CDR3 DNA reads TGTGCCAGCAGCCCCGGGACAGGGTATGGCTACACCTTC.

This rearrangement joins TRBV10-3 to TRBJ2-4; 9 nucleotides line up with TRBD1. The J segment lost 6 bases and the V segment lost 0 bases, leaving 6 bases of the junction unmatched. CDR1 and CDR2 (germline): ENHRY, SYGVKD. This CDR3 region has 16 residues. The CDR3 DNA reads TGTGCCATCAGTGAGTCGGGTGGGACAGGGTTAAACATTCAGTACTTC. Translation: CAISESGGTGLNIQYF.